This is a list of T cell receptor beta chains from one sample in a study of long-term antiretroviral therapy in people with HIV. TCRdb's copy holds only in-frame clones and misses some; the assay was immunoSEQ multiplex PCR. This sample has roughly 25,000 clones, with roughly 80% found just once. The material was unsorted PBMCs, obtained 0.4 years after starting antiretroviral therapy. The receptors stem from a man between 50 and 59 years old with HIV. Each CDR3 is given without its conserved first and last residue. D genes are given only for firm matches.

D gene | J gene | V gene | CDR3 protein
. | TRBJ1-1 | TRBV7-2 | ASSLRETEAF
. | TRBJ1-5 | TRBV15 | ATSRVTDNQPQH
TRBD1 | TRBJ1-6 | TRBV27 | ASRWDRGAPLH
TRBD1 | TRBJ2-2 | TRBV13 | ASSLDRGGTLTGELF
. | TRBJ2-3 | TRBV5-1 | ASSLEAGDDTQY
TRBD1 | TRBJ2-1 | TRBV9 | ASSVKGAVSYNEQF
TRBD1 | TRBJ1-5 | TRBV19 | ASRGGLTQPQH
. | TRBJ2-1 | TRBV5-6 | ASSLDRGPYNEQF
. | TRBJ1-2 | TRBV27 | ASSLTTGTNYGYT
. | TRBJ1-3 | TRBV9 | ASSVGGDPWGNTIY
. | TRBJ2-7 | TRBV30 | AWSVFPGYEQY
. | TRBJ1-2 | TRBV4-1 | ASSQDGGRGYGYT
TRBD1 | TRBJ2-3 | TRBV7-9 | ASSLGQADTQY
TRBD1 | TRBJ1-2 | TRBV7-9 | ASSITGVGYGYT
TRBD1 | TRBJ2-1 | TRBV6-5 | ASSPGTGVIGEQF
. | TRBJ2-5 | TRBV15 | ATSSQPWTGETQY
TRBD1 | TRBJ1-4 | TRBV7-2 | ASRLTRQGSRDEKLF
. | TRBJ1-3 | TRBV7-6 | ASSLEGAGRYSGNTIY
. | TRBJ1-6 | TRBV5-1 | ASSLAVVGGSSPLH
. | TRBJ1-3 | TRBV5-1 | ASSLGELGNTIY
. | TRBJ1-5 | TRBV19 | ASSIGEGEIFNQPQH
. | TRBJ2-3 | TRBV30 | AWSRAGTSTDTQY
. | TRBJ1-2 | TRBV7-2 | ASRDYGYT
TRBD1 | TRBJ2-2 | TRBV10-1 | ASSVTGLTGELF
. | TRBJ1-5 | TRBV28 | ASSLHLGYQPQH